A selection of T cell receptor beta chains follows, all from one sample in a study of blood T cell repertoires in COVID-19. Only in-frame clones appear in the TCRdb table, and some are missing; sequencing was by immunoSEQ multiplex PCR. Here the sample spans about 200,000 clones, roughly 75% being singletons. Sample: peripheral blood. The receptor set was obtained from a woman aged 70-85 years with acute or convalescent COVID-19. Each CDR3 is given with its conserved first and last residue. Each record gives: D gene, J gene, CDR3 length, V gene, clone size, CDR3 protein, CDR3 DNA. D genes are given only for firm matches. Size is omitted from some rows. Given values are once, few, many or a class for expanded clones.

>-|TRBJ1-2|15|TRBV7-9|-
CASSFLSGENYGYTF
TGTGCCAGCAGCTTTTTGTCCGGAGAGAACTATGGCTACACCTTC
>TRBD1|TRBJ1-6|19|TRBV7-8|-
CASSLGSPGGTADNSPLHF
TGTGCCAGCAGCTTAGGGTCACCAGGGGGGACAGCAGATAATTCACCCCTCCACTTT
>TRBD1|TRBJ1-1|14|TRBV2|-
CASSETGEYTEAFF
TGTGCCAGCAGTGAAACAGGGGAGTACACTGAAGCTTTCTTT
>-|TRBJ2-1|16|TRBV27|-
CASSKRDTTQADEQFF
TGTGCCAGCAGCAAACGGGACACCACTCAGGCTGATGAGCAGTTCTTC
>-|TRBJ1-1|13|TRBV2|few
CASTGEVNTEAFF
TGTGCCAGCACGGGGGAGGTGAACACTGAAGCTTTCTTT
>-|TRBJ1-4|11|TRBV19|-
CATKPGEKLFF
TGTGCCACCAAACCGGGTGAAAAACTGTTTTTT
>TRBD1|TRBJ1-1|15|TRBV15|-
CATSRARTGATEAFF
TGTGCCACCAGCAGAGCCCGGACAGGGGCTACTGAAGCTTTCTTT
>TRBD2|TRBJ2-7|18|TRBV11-2|-
CASSFSSGGSYSPYEQYF
TGTGCCAGCAGCTTCAGTTCGGGGGGAAGCTATAGCCCCTACGAGCAGTACTTC
>-|TRBJ2-3|14|TRBV28|-
CASSFVAGTDTQYF
TGTGCCAGCAGTTTTGTAGCGGGCACAGATACGCAGTATTTT
>-|TRBJ2-3|16|TRBV19|-
CASSPRTAYSTDTQYF
TGTGCCAGTAGTCCACGGACAGCGTACTCCACAGATACGCAGTATTTT
>TRBD1|TRBJ2-7|17|TRBV5-1|-
CASSLTTRTGGSYEQYF
TGCGCCAGCAGCTTAACCACCCGGACAGGGGGCTCGTACGAGCAGTACTTT
>TRBD2|TRBJ2-2|17|TRBV24-1|few
CATRGAGLAGENGELFF
TGTGCCACCAGGGGGGCCGGACTAGCGGGAGAGAACGGGGAGCTGTTTTTT
>-|TRBJ2-1|13|TRBV9|-
CASSVGANNEQFF
TGTGCCAGCAGCGTAGGGGCAAACAATGAGCAGTTCTTC
>-|TRBJ2-5|15|TRBV27|many
CASSLYSGVQETQYF
TGTGCCAGCAGTTTATATAGTGGTGTACAAGAGACCCAGTACTTC
>-|TRBJ1-2|14|TRBV5-4|-
CASSLARADYGYTF
TGTGCCAGCAGCTTGGCCAGGGCGGACTATGGCTACACCTTC
>TRBD1|TRBJ2-2|15|TRBV7-7|-
CASSSGTGDAGELFF
TGTGCCAGCAGCTCGGGGACAGGGGATGCCGGGGAGCTGTTTTTT
>TRBD2|TRBJ2-7|16|TRBV5-1|-
CASSGRVAGGFYEQYF
TGCGCCAGCAGTGGGCGGGTAGCGGGAGGTTTCTACGAGCAGTACTTC
>TRBD1|TRBJ2-3|16|TRBV10-1|-
CASSESTGLGTDTQYF
TGCGCCAGCAGTGAGTCGACAGGGCTAGGCACAGATACGCAGTATTTT
>-|TRBJ1-6|15|TRBV14|-
CASSQGGGRNSPLHF
TGTGCCAGCAGCCAAGGCGGGGGGCGGAATTCACCCCTCCACTTT
>-|TRBJ1-3|12|TRBV29-1|few
CSVLGAGNTIYF
TGCAGCGTTTTGGGAGCTGGAAACACCATATATTTT
>TRBD2|TRBJ2-7|16|TRBV10-3|-
CAISFSGGSPTYEQYF
TGTGCCATCAGTTTCTCGGGGGGTTCCCCTACCTACGAGCAGTACTTC
>-|TRBJ1-3|15|TRBV27|-
CASSTQGGPGNTIYF
TGTGCCAGCAGTACACAGGGAGGGCCTGGAAACACCATATATTTT
>-|TRBJ1-1|14|TRBV2|-
CASSYLDRNTEAFF
TGTGCCAGCAGTTATCTCGACAGGAACACTGAAGCTTTCTTT
>TRBD1|TRBJ1-4|18|TRBV27|-
CASHPGKGQAATNEKLFF
TGTGCCAGCCACCCCGGCAAGGGACAGGCTGCAACTAATGAAAAACTGTTTTTT
>-|TRBJ2-3|13|TRBV5-1|-
CASSLQSTDTQYF
TGCGCCAGCAGCTTACAGAGCACAGATACGCAGTATTTT
>-|TRBJ2-4|13|TRBV14|-
CASSQGLAYIQYF
TGTGCCAGCAGCCAAGGGCTAGCTTACATTCAGTACTTC
>-|TRBJ1-1|15|TRBV27|many
CASSLSPGGNTEAFF
TGTGCCAGCAGTTTATCGCCGGGGGGGAACACTGAAGCTTTCTTT
>-|TRBJ1-2|12|TRBV18|-
CASSPKEASYTF
TGTGCCAGCTCACCAAAAGAGGCTAGCTACACCTTC
>TRBD1|TRBJ2-2|15|TRBV10-2|once
CASRGQSANTGELFF
TGCGCCAGCAGGGGACAGTCTGCGAACACCGGGGAGCTGTTTTTT
>TRBD2|TRBJ2-3|15|TRBV29-1|-
CSVEGTSEDPDTQYF
TGCAGCGTTGAAGGGACTAGCGAGGACCCAGATACGCAGTATTTT
>-|TRBJ2-7|13|TRBV10-3|-
CAISGGGAGEQYF
TGTGCCATCAGTGGGGGCGGGGCGGGGGAGCAGTACTTC
>-|TRBJ2-5|15|TRBV15|once
CATSRGVGSQETQYF
TGTGCCACCAGCAGAGGGGTTGGGAGTCAAGAGACCCAGTACTTC
>-|TRBJ2-7|11|TRBV20-1|once
CSVQVPGEQYF
TGCAGTGTTCAGGTGCCCGGCGAGCAGTACTTC
>TRBD1|TRBJ2-7|13|TRBV19|-
CASSIGQGYEQYF
TGTGCCAGTAGTATAGGACAGGGCTACGAGCAGTACTTC
>TRBD2|TRBJ2-5|17|TRBV27|-
CASSFNPTSGRWKTQYF
TGTGCCAGCAGTTTCAACCCTACTAGCGGGAGATGGAAGACCCAGTACTTC
>-|TRBJ1-2|15|TRBV6-4|-
CASSDPASGPDGYTF
TGTGCCAGCAGTGACCCGGCGTCTGGGCCGGATGGCTACACCTTC
>-|TRBJ2-1|15|TRBV19|-
CASSTSAGGINEQFF
TGTGCCAGTAGTACTAGCGCCGGAGGTATCAATGAGCAGTTCTTC
>-|TRBJ1-1|15|TRBV19|-
CASSGIGGPNTEAFF
TGTGCCAGTAGTGGGATCGGGGGACCGAACACTGAAGCTTTCTTT
>TRBD1|TRBJ2-1|15|TRBV29-1|-
CSVEEAGRGHNEQFF
TGCAGCGTTGAAGAGGCGGGTAGGGGGCACAATGAGCAGTTCTTC
>-|TRBJ1-5|14|TRBV7-6|few
CASSPRTGNQPQHF
TGTGCCAGCAGCCCCCGGACAGGCAATCAGCCCCAGCATTTT
>TRBD1|TRBJ1-6|15|TRBV6-6|-
CASSYSTGYNSPLHF
TGTGCCAGCAGTTACTCGACAGGGTATAATTCACCCCTCCACTTT
>-|TRBJ1-1|13|TRBV24-1|-
CATRDSMNTEAFF
TGTGCCACCAGGGACAGCATGAACACTGAAGCTTTCTTT
>-|TRBJ2-2|12|TRBV6-5|-
CASTPGTGELFF
TGTGCCAGCACCCCAGGGACCGGGGAGCTGTTTTTT